The next 22 T cell receptor beta chains were all read from a single sample in a study of Graves' ophthalmopathy and Graves' hyperthyroidism. From RNA, the CDR3 regions of TCR beta chains were amplified and sequenced. Amplification began with first-round RT-PCR using HTBI primers, then second-round multiplex PCR was performed. One entry per CDR3 protein, called by TCRdb with MiXCR from the multiplex PCR reads. The sample yields some 750,000 distinct CDR3 sequences, 40% seen once. The sequencing sample was made of peripheral blood. Receptor source: an adult man with Graves' ophthalmopathy.

In its sample, this clonotype was seen once. The chain joins TRBV7-9 to TRBJ2-5; D assignment may be TRBD1 or TRBD2 (6 bases each). CDR1 and CDR2 from the germline V gene are SEHNR and FQNEAQ (reference sequence). Trimming removed 1 base at V and 4 bases at J, with 19 bases between. The CDR3 contains 17 residues. CDR3 coding DNA: TGTGCCAGCAGCTTAGTCGATCGGACCGGGGGCGTAGAGACCCAGTACTTC. This encodes CASSLVDRTGGVETQYF.

This clonotype has just a few counts. This chain links TRBV7-2 with TRBJ2-2; D gene unclear. The V end was cut by 2 bases, the J end by 6 bases, with 10 bases between. The germline V gene encodes CDR1 SGHTA and CDR2 FQGNSA. This CDR3 region has 14 residues. CDR3 bases: TGTGCCAGCAGCTTAAGCGATTTCGCCGGGGAGCTGTTTTTT. Protein sequence: CASSLSDFAGELFF.

The chain recombines TRBV10-3 with TRBJ2-7; 8 positions match TRBD1. The CDR3 runs to 14 residues. Germline loops: CDR1 ENHRY, CDR2 SYGVKD. V dropped 6 bases and J dropped 3; count of bases not matched to a gene: 7. This CDR3 reads CAISSGTGRYEQYF. The CDR3 DNA is TGTGCCATCAGCTCCGGGACAGGACGCTACGAGCAGTACTTC.

To note about this clonotype: A much larger clone lies a single base off, so this may be a read error. This rearrangement joins TRBV7-9 to TRBJ1-6; 7 bases line up with TRBD1. J was trimmed by 8 bases and V by 1 base; bases with no gene match: 5. The CDR3 has 15 residues. CDR1 and CDR2 from the germline V gene are SEHNR and FQNEAQ (reference sequence). The CDR3 protein is CASSLEGGAYSPLHF. The CDR3 DNA sequence: TGTGCCAGCAGCTTAGAAGGGGGCGCCTATTCACCCCTCCACTTT.

As to this clonotype: A read error may explain this, as a much larger clone is one base away. The chain combines TRBV24-1 with TRBJ1-5; a weak D match, TRBD1 (6 bases). The CDR3 totals 16 residues. CDR1 KGHDR and CDR2 SFDVKD come from the germline V gene. V dropped 4 bases and J dropped 3 bases, with 15 bases sitting between them. The CDR3 DNA is TGTGCCACCAGTGACCCAGGGGCAGGGTACAATCAGCCCCAGCATTTT. Amino acid sequence: CATSDPGAGYNQPQHF.

The gene calls are TRBV6-6 and TRBJ1-1, with no clear D. This CDR3 is built from 16 residues. Germline CDR1 is MNHNY and CDR2 is SVGAGI (reference sequence). V was clipped by 8 bases and J by 0 bases, with 19 bases between them. CDR3: CASSESAGDMNTEAFF. The DNA for the CDR3 is TGTGCCAGCTCCGAGAGCGCTGGAGATATGAACACTGAAGCTTTCTTT.

This sequence joins TRBV2 and TRBJ1-6; TRBD1 might be the D (5 bases). Germline V gene data show CDR1 as SNHLY and CDR2 as FYNNEI. CDR3 length: 15 amino acids. Trimming pared 6 bases from V and 8 bases from J, leaving 17 bases between. CDR3 in amino acids: CASSSDSAGDSPLHF. The CDR3 DNA is TGTGCCAGCAGCTCCGACAGTGCCGGAGATTCACCCCTCCACTTT.

This clonotype came up many times. The rearrangement uses TRBV7-2 and TRBJ2-7, with 8 nucleotides matching TRBD2. CDR3 length equals 13 residues. Per the germline V gene, CDR1 is SGHTA and CDR2 is FQGNSA. The V and J ends lost 0 bases and 6 bases, in that order; junction bases with no gene match: 1. Here the CDR3 DNA reads TGTGCCAGCAGCTTAGCCGGGGGGGGCGAGCAGTACTTC. It translates to CASSLAGGGEQYF. The variable domain in full, with the rest retrieved from reference TRBV7-2 and TRBJ2-7, is GAGVSQSPSNKVTEKGKDVELRCDPISGHTALYWYRQSLGQGLEFLIYFQGNSAPDKSGLPSDRFSAERTGGSVSTLTIQRTQQEDSAVYLCASSLAGGGEQYFGPGTRLTVT.

Remarks on this clonotype: The junction shows a germline mismatch at one end, possibly a read error. CDR3 nucleotides: TGTGCCAGCAGCCCAGGGGACAGCCTCACCAGGGAGCTGTTTTTT. Its protein product is CASSPGDSLTRELFF. This sequence joins TRBV7-9 and TRBJ2-2; the match to TRBD1 covers 7 bases. There are 15 residues in the CDR3. Germline V CDR1 and CDR2: SEHNR, FQNEAQ (reference sequence). The whole variable domain, filled in from reference TRBV7-9 and TRBJ2-2, reads DTGVSQNPRHKITKRGQNVTFRCDPISEHNRLYWYRQTLGQGPEFLTYFQNEAQLEKSRLLSDRFSAERPKGSFSTLEIQRTEQGDSAMYLCASSPGDSLTRELFFGEGSRLTVL.

This clonotype was detected a few times. The rearrangement links TRBV6-6 to TRBJ2-7; D not certain. This CDR3 is 13 amino acids long. The germline gives CDR1 MNHNY, CDR2 SVGAGI (reference sequence). Between the trimmed V and J ends, which lost 5 bases and 6 bases, there was a span of 14 bases. CDR3 bases: TGTGCCAGCAGTGGAAGATCGGATACCGAGCAGTACTTC. As protein: CASSGRSDTEQYF.

The chain has TRBV19 and TRBJ2-7; 7 bases fit TRBD1. CDR1 and CDR2 from the germline V gene are LNHDA and SQIVND (reference sequence). The CDR3 covers 15 residues. V lost 4 bases to trimming and J lost 0 bases; unmatched junction nucleotides: 6. The CDR3, as DNA: TGTGCCAGTAGTACTGGACAGGAGGTCTCCTACGAGCAGTACTTC. Amino acids: CASSTGQEVSYEQYF.

This clonotype was seen a few times. The rearrangement joins TRBV5-1 to TRBJ2-7; D gene uncertain. Trimming cost V 4 bases and J 4 bases, with 12 bases left between them. This CDR3 is 13 amino acids long. CDR1 is SGHRS and CDR2 is YFSETQ in the germline V gene. The CDR3 DNA follows: TGCGCCAGCAGCCACGACCTTATGTACGAGCAGTACTTC. Translating gives CASSHDLMYEQYF.

V and J are TRBV2 and TRBJ2-7, with D unclear. The V and J ends lost 7 bases and 5 bases respectively, with 15 bases between them. Germline loops: CDR1 SNHLY, CDR2 FYNNEI. CDR3 length: 13 amino acids. CDR3 DNA: TGTGCCAGCACCCAGGTTGGGGTAAACGAGCAGTACTTC. The encoded protein is CASTQVGVNEQYF. The full variable domain, rest sourced from reference TRBV2 and TRBJ2-7, is EPEVTQTPSHQVTQMGQEVILRCVPISNHLYFYWYRQILGQKVEFLVSFYNNEISEKSEIFDDQFSVERPDGSNFTLKIRSTKLEDSAMYFCASTQVGVNEQYFGPGTRLTVT.

The chain uses TRBV2 and TRBJ2-7; D perhaps matches TRBD2 (7 bases). This CDR3 is 17 amino acids long. Germline V CDR1 and CDR2: SNHLY, FYNNEI. The V and J ends lost 4 bases and 0 bases respectively, with 19 bases between them. CDR3 sequence reads: CASSASPPGGLSYEQYF. CDR3 DNA sequence: TGTGCCAGCAGTGCATCCCCCCCCGGGGGGCTCTCCTACGAGCAGTACTTC.

This clonotype appeared a single time. One base away lies a much larger clone, so this may be a sequencing read error. The V gene is TRBV29-1, the J gene TRBJ2-5; D is tentatively TRBD1 or TRBD2 (5 bases each). Germline V gene sequence: CDR1 SQVTM, CDR2 ANQGSEA. This CDR3 contains 16 residues. The V gene lost 4 bases and the J gene lost 2 bases, with 20 bases spanning the gap. CDR3 sequence: CSVGTDGAWAQETQYF. CDR3 bases: TGCAGCGTTGGAACGGACGGGGCGTGGGCTCAAGAGACCCAGTACTTC. Together with reference TRBV29-1 and TRBJ2-5, the CDR3 gives the full variable domain: SAVISQKPSRDICQRGTSLTIQCQVDSQVTMMFWYRQQPGQSLTLIATANQGSEATYESGFVIDKFPISRPNLTFSTLTVSNMSPEDSSIYLCSVGTDGAWAQETQYFGPGTRLLVL.

As for this clonotype: Without the conserved terminal phenylalanine or tryptophan, this CDR3 likely stems from a read error. Because the CDR3's place on the DNA is in doubt, the DNA is left out and the CDR3 is given as listed by TCRdb. The V call is TRBV29-1, the J call TRBJ1-2; the D segment call TRBD1 is taken from the table without a DNA check. The CDR3 comprises 9 residues, both ends counted. CDR1 SQVTM and CDR2 ANQGSEA come from the germline V gene. This CDR3 is CGEPTGSSY.

This clonotype showed up just a few times. V and J are TRBV20-1 and TRBJ2-7; perhaps TRBD2 as D (5 bases). The CDR3 is 14 amino acids. Germline values: CDR1 DFQATT, CDR2 SNEGSKA (reference sequence). V dropped 7 bases and J dropped 4 bases, with 20 bases sitting between them. Here the CDR3 DNA reads TGCAGTGTTCTAAGTATCACCGGAGGATACGAGCAGTACTTC. Residues: CSVLSITGGYEQYF.

In its sample, this clonotype was seen a few times. The chain is built from TRBV29-1 and TRBJ1-4; 8 positions match TRBD1. The CDR3 spans 17 residues. Losses at the gene ends were 5 bases for V and 4 bases for J; bases not matched to a gene: 15. CDR1 is SQVTM, CDR2 ANQGSEA, per germline. The CDR3 sequence: CSVRRKTVQGGNEKLFF. In DNA form, the CDR3 reads TGCAGCGTTCGCAGAAAGACCGTACAGGGGGGTAATGAAAAACTGTTTTTT.

This chain joins TRBV13 and TRBJ1-1; 10 positions agree with TRBD1. CDR1 is PRHDT and CDR2 is FYEKMQ in the germline V gene (reference sequence). Trimming took 3 bases from V and 1 from J; bases not matched to a gene: 5. The CDR3 spans 16 residues. The CDR3 DNA reads as TGTGCCAGCAGCTTTGGGACAGGGGCACAGAACACTGAAGCTTTCTTT. It yields the protein CASSFGTGAQNTEAFF.

This clonotype was counted at least ten times. This chain joins TRBV29-1 and TRBJ1-1, with 7 bases lining up with TRBD1. From germline, CDR1 is SQVTM and CDR2 ANQGSEA. The length of the CDR3 is 14 residues. V lost 3 bases and J lost 1; bases outside the gene matches: 5. CDR3: CSVEDRTSNTEAFF. The CDR3 nucleotides are TGCAGCGTTGAGGACAGGACCTCGAACACTGAAGCTTTCTTT.

To note about this clonotype: One end of the junction fails to match germline, which may point to a read error. This chain uses TRBV14 with TRBJ1-4; D gene unclear. Germline V CDR1 and CDR2: SGHDN, FVKESK. The CDR3 length is 15 residues. In nucleotides, the CDR3 is TGTGCCAGCAGCCAGTGGGCATACCCTAATGAAAAACTGCTTTTT. Translation gives CASSQWAYPNEKLLF.

There are many counts of this clonotype. The chain uses TRBV2 and TRBJ2-6; a possible D gene is TRBD1 (5 bases). The germline gives CDR1 SNHLY, CDR2 FYNNEI. V shed 10 bases and J shed 0 bases, with 10 bases lying between them. The CDR3 loop spans 14 amino acids. The CDR3 reads CATDTGSGANVLTF. CDR3 in DNA: TGTGCCACCGACACAGGCTCTGGGGCCAACGTCCTGACTTTC.